This is a list of T cell receptor beta chains from one sample in a study of beta chain features in type 1 diabetes. Repertoires were generated with immunoSEQ multiplex PCR, while TCRdb's copy carries only in-frame clones and drops some. The table shows 250,000 or so clones, with about 25% occurring only once. The specimen was central memory CD4+ T cells from blood. These receptors all come from a man in his thirties or forties in good health. Both conserved end residues are part of each CDR3. A D gene is named only where the DNA matches it firmly.

d_gene	j_gene	v_gene	CDR3aa
.	TRBJ2-1	TRBV7-2	CASRVGVSSYNEQFF
.	TRBJ1-6	TRBV15	CATSRDPTGPDNSPLHF
TRBD1	TRBJ2-7	TRBV28	CASSRDRASYEQYF
.	TRBJ1-1	TRBV19	CASSLNRAETEAFF
.	TRBJ1-2	TRBV30	CAWNFDGGHGYTF
.	TRBJ2-5	TRBV28	CASSGGRETQYF
.	TRBJ2-3	TRBV7-9	CASSSVSSTDTQYF
.	TRBJ2-2	TRBV30	CAWSYGEGRAGELFF
.	TRBJ2-3	TRBV10-3	CAISESASDTQYF
TRBD2	TRBJ2-7	TRBV7-9	CASSSREASYEQYF
.	TRBJ2-3	TRBV7-9	CASSYESLDTQYF
.	TRBJ2-2	TRBV29-1	CSVEKAATGELFF
.	TRBJ1-2	TRBV7-9	CASSSGGTSYGYTF
.	TRBJ2-3	TRBV4-3	CASSPRAGDPSTDTQYF
.	TRBJ1-1	TRBV30	CAWITTGNTEAFF
.	TRBJ1-2	TRBV6-5	CASSDVTANYGYTF
TRBD1	TRBJ2-4	TRBV7-2	CASSLTGTGDPPRKNIQYF
.	TRBJ2-2	TRBV1	CTSSQGTLPGNTGELFF
TRBD2	TRBJ2-1	TRBV4-3	CASSRERELNEQFF
.	TRBJ2-3	TRBV5-4	CASTGSTDTQYF
TRBD2	TRBJ2-1	TRBV25-1	CASSQAGGSYNEQFF
.	TRBJ2-3	TRBV2	CASVLLLSTDTQYF
.	TRBJ2-7	TRBV18	CASSPTVNYEQYF
.	TRBJ2-2	TRBV5-1	CASSQVEFTGELFF
.	TRBJ2-4	TRBV28	CASSHITGSAKNIQYF
.	TRBJ2-3	TRBV7-2	CASSLGAFSDTQYF
TRBD2	TRBJ2-3	TRBV7-8	CASSQSGGAADTQYF
TRBD1	TRBJ2-7	TRBV28	CASSLVAGQGTYEQYF
.	TRBJ2-7	TRBV6-6	CASSERHPGEQYF
.	TRBJ1-1	TRBV6-5	CASSYSGEAFF
TRBD2	TRBJ2-5	TRBV6-5	CASKAGVTQETQYF
TRBD1	TRBJ2-4	TRBV7-9	CASSLLRDRTKNIQYF
TRBD1	TRBJ2-4	TRBV27	CASSQADRVGIQYF